The 29 T cell receptor beta chains in this list originate from one sample, sequenced in a study of control samples from healthy donors and cancer patients. Sequencing was performed with immunoSEQ multiplex PCR; in TCRdb, only in-frame clones are kept and a portion is missing. The sample has more than 100,000 clones; 70% to 90% are singletons. The specimen was blood. These TCRs come from a middle-aged man in good health.

This sequence joins TRBV19 and TRBJ2-2; D unclear. Trimming took off 5 bases at V and 3 bases at J, with 7 bases between the two ends. The CDR3 spans 13 residues. Germline V gives CDR1 LNHDA, CDR2 SQIVND (reference sequence). CDR3 DNA sequence: TGTGCCAGTAGTGTTCAGGACACCGGGGAGCTGTTTTTT. This translates into CASSVQDTGELFF.

The V gene is TRBV7-9, the J gene TRBJ1-1; D uncertain. The length of the CDR3 is 12 residues. V lost 5 bases, J lost 4 bases, and 8 bases lay in between. Per the germline V gene, CDR1 is SEHNR and CDR2 is FQNEAQ (reference sequence). CDR3 DNA sequence: TGTGCCAGCAGCGATGGGGTCACTGAAGCTTTCTTT. Amino acids: CASSDGVTEAFF. Based on the CDR3 plus reference TRBV7-9 and TRBJ1-1, the full variable domain is DTGVSQNPRHKITKRGQNVTFRCDPISEHNRLYWYRQTLGQGPEFLTYFQNEAQLEKSRLLSDRFSAERPKGSFSTLEIQRTEQGDSAMYLCASSDGVTEAFFGQGTRLTVV.

This chain connects TRBV18 to TRBJ2-7; D is undetermined. CDR3 length: 13 amino acids. Trimming stripped 5 bases from V and 0 bases from J, with 8 bases between. In germline, CDR1 is KGHSH, CDR2 LQKENI. The CDR3 loop is CASSSTPSYEQYF. As DNA, the CDR3 is TGTGCCAGCTCATCGACACCCTCCTACGAGCAGTACTTC.

This clone was counted a single time. This chain joins TRBV15 and TRBJ2-7; 9 bases agree with TRBD1. The ends lost 1 base at V and 3 bases at J; junction bases unmatched: 4. This CDR3 comprises 15 residues. In germline, CDR1 is LNHNV, CDR2 YYDKDF (reference sequence). The CDR3 coding sequence is TGTGCCACCAGCAGAGGGGACAGGGAGCGCTACGAGCAGTACTTC. Amino acid sequence: CATSRGDRERYEQYF.

The gene calls are TRBV29-1 and TRBJ2-7; possible D gene TRBD2, 5 bases. The V end lost 4 bases, the J end lost 1 base, and 5 bases lay between the germline ends. Per the germline V gene, CDR1 is SQVTM and CDR2 is ANQGSEA. This CDR3 contains 11 residues. CDR3 loop: CSVGESYEQYF. The CDR3, as DNA: TGCAGCGTTGGGGAGTCCTACGAGCAGTACTTC.

The chain has TRBV5-6 and TRBJ1-2; D is possibly TRBD1 (5 bases). The CDR3 sequence is 14 residues long. V was clipped by 3 bases and J by 4 bases, with 13 bases between them. Germline CDR1 is SGHDT and CDR2 is YYEEEE. The CDR3 sequence is CASSSPDRLYGYTF. CDR3 bases: TGTGCCAGCAGCTCACCCGACAGACTCTATGGCTACACCTTC.

J is TRBJ1-2 and V is TRBV4-2; tentative D call: TRBD1 (5 bases). Trimming left V 0 bases short and J 4 bases short, with 15 bases between. The CDR3 spans 16 residues. The germline CDR1 and CDR2 sequences are LGHNA and YNFKEQ. The CDR3 nucleotides read TGTGCCAGCAGCCAAGATAAGGGAGCTAGGGGCTATGGCTACACCTTC. Amino acid sequence: CASSQDKGARGYGYTF.

DNA for the CDR3: TGTGCCAGCAGCTTGTTTCAGATCGGCACAGATACGCAGTATTTT. As protein: CASSLFQIGTDTQYF. The gene calls are TRBV5-4 and TRBJ2-3; no clear D gene. CDR1 SGHNT and CDR2 YYREEE come from the germline V gene (reference sequence). The V end was cut by 1 base, the J end by 1 base, with 10 bases between. The CDR3 consists of 15 residues. Full variable domain (missing parts from reference TRBV5-4 and TRBJ2-3): ETGVTQSPTHLIKTRGQQVTLRCSSQSGHNTVSWYQQALGQGPQFIFQYYREEENGRGNFPPRFSGLQFPNYSSELNVNALELDDSALYLCASSLFQIGTDTQYFGPGTRLTVL.

The chain is built from TRBV7-2 and TRBJ2-2; 11 bases are a match to TRBD2. The CDR3 loop spans 15 amino acids. V was clipped by 5 bases and J by 5 bases; unmatched bases: 4. Germline V gene lookup returns CDR1 SGHTA and CDR2 FQGNSA. DNA of the CDR3: TGTACCAGCAGCCAGGGACTAGCGGAAACCGGGGAGCTGTTTTTT. This sequence encodes CTSSQGLAETGELFF.

V is TRBV12-5 and J is TRBJ2-1, with TRBD2 matching over 10 bases. CDR3 length equals 16 residues. V gave up 0 bases and J gave up 6 bases; unmatched junction bases: 5. CDR1 is LGHNT and CDR2 is FRNRAP in the germline V gene. The CDR3 protein is CASGLVPSGGTNEQFF. CDR3 DNA sequence: TGTGCTAGTGGTTTGGTACCTAGCGGGGGAACCAATGAGCAGTTCTTC.

This clone was seen a handful of times. The genes are TRBV30 and TRBJ1-3, with D uncertain. The CDR3 contains 13 residues. V was clipped by 6 bases and J by 3 bases, with 12 bases between them. The germline CDR1 and CDR2 sequences are GTSNPN and SVGIG (reference sequence). CDR3 bases: TGTGCCTGCCATAGGGAGGGTGGAAACACCATATATTTT. Translation: CACHREGGNTIYF.

The chain has TRBV19 and TRBJ2-1; weak D call: TRBD1 (6 bases). Looked up from germline, CDR1 is LNHDA and CDR2 is SQIVND (reference sequence). V shed 1 base and J shed 4 bases, with 11 bases lying between them. The CDR3 contains 15 residues. CDR3: CASSIAGQRYNEQFF. CDR3 nucleotides: TGTGCCAGTAGTATAGCTGGACAGCGTTACAATGAGCAGTTCTTC. Combining the CDR3 with reference TRBV19 and TRBJ2-1 gives the whole variable domain DGGITQSPKYLFRKEGQNVTLSCEQNLNHDAMYWYRQDPGQGLRLIYYSQIVNDFQKGDIAEGYSVSREKKESFPLTVTSAQKNPTAFYLCASSIAGQRYNEQFFGPGTRLTVL.

A single count supports this clone. The chain recombines TRBV2 with TRBJ2-2; 12 nucleotides line up with TRBD2. V lost 6 bases, J lost 7 bases, and 6 bases stayed unmatched. Per germline, CDR1 SNHLY and CDR2 FYNNEI. The CDR3 loop spans 15 amino acids. This chain's CDR3 is CASRGGLAGSGELFF. The CDR3 region has the DNA TGTGCCAGCAGGGGCGGACTAGCGGGAAGCGGGGAGCTGTTTTTT.

The chain has TRBV3-1 (or the pseudogene TRBV3-2) and TRBJ1-4; D is undetermined. Trimming removed 4 bases at V and 8 bases at J, with 14 bases between. Germline loops: CDR1 LGHDT, CDR2 YNNKEL (reference sequence). The CDR3 is made up of 14 amino acids. Here the CDR3 reads CASSLTEGREKLFF. CDR3 bases: TGTGCCAGCAGCCTCACTGAAGGTCGGGAAAAACTGTTTTTT.

V is TRBV6-5 and J is TRBJ1-2, with TRBD1 identical over 10 bases. Germline assignment: CDR1 MNHEY and CDR2 SVGAGI. After removal of 6 bases from V and 4 bases from J, the junction contained 5 bases not matched to a gene. CDR3 length: 14 residues. This chain's CDR3 is CASSDRGRVYGYTF. The DNA for the CDR3 is TGTGCCAGCAGCGACAGGGGGCGAGTCTATGGCTACACCTTC.

This clone was detected only once. This rearrangement joins TRBV19 to TRBJ2-1; tentative D call: TRBD1 (6 bases). The CDR3 contains 15 residues. The V end lost 3 bases, the J end lost 0 bases, and 9 bases lay between the germline ends. Germline V gene lookup returns CDR1 LNHDA and CDR2 SQIVND (reference sequence). CDR3 region: CASSITGSSYNEQFF. CDR3 nucleotides: TGTGCCAGTAGTATCACAGGGTCCTCCTACAATGAGCAGTTCTTC.

This clone was seen a single time. The V gene is TRBV13, the J gene TRBJ2-5; perhaps TRBD1 as D (6 bases). V gave up 4 bases and J gave up 4 bases, with 13 bases separating them. The CDR3 is 14 residues long. From germline, CDR1 is PRHDT and CDR2 FYEKMQ (reference sequence). CDR3 residues: CASSSRDKGETQYF. The CDR3 nucleotides are TGTGCCAGCAGCTCCCGGGACAAGGGAGAGACCCAGTACTTC.

In its sample, this clone was seen once. The rearrangement links TRBV19 to TRBJ2-1; perhaps TRBD2 as D (7 bases). V dropped 4 bases and J dropped 9 bases, with 13 bases sitting between them. This CDR3 has 13 residues. Germline CDR1 reads LNHDA; CDR2 reads SQIVND (reference sequence). CDR3 residues: CASSRGGLVEQFF. DNA of the CDR3: TGTGCCAGTAGTAGGGGGGGCCTCGTTGAGCAGTTCTTC.

The chain recombines TRBV14 with TRBJ1-1; D might be TRBD1 (5 bases). Trimming stripped 1 base from V and 7 bases from J, with 22 bases between. This CDR3 is built from 17 residues. Germline V gene data show CDR1 as SGHDN and CDR2 as FVKESK. The chain's CDR3 is CASSQVIKGPRGGEAFF. In nucleotides, the CDR3 is TGTGCCAGCAGCCAAGTTATCAAGGGGCCGAGAGGAGGTGAAGCTTTCTTT. The variable domain in full, with the rest retrieved from reference TRBV14 and TRBJ1-1, is EAGVTQFPSHSVIEKGQTVTLRCDPISGHDNLYWYRRVMGKEIKFLLHFVKESKQDESGMPNNRFLAERTGGTYSTLKVQPAELEDSGVYFCASSQVIKGPRGGEAFFGQGTRLTVV.

The CDR3 sequence: CASSSGAWVPLEAFF. CDR3 nucleotide sequence: TGTGCCAGCAGCTCGGGGGCGTGGGTCCCATTGGAAGCTTTCTTT. The genes are TRBV7-8 and TRBJ1-1, with D perhaps TRBD1 (6 bases). The germline V and J ends were trimmed by 4 bases and 8 bases, with 20 bases remaining between them. From germline, CDR1 is SGHVS and CDR2 FQNEAQ. The CDR3 sequence is 15 residues long.

This CDR3 reads CASSIQGNYGYTF. In nucleotides, the CDR3 is TGTGCCAGCAGCATCCAAGGAAACTATGGCTACACCTTC. The J gene is TRBJ1-2, the V gene TRBV7-9, with D unclear. V was pared by 5 bases and J by 2 bases, with 9 bases between. The CDR3 has 13 amino acids. Germline V gene sequence: CDR1 SEHNR, CDR2 FQNEAQ (reference sequence).

This chain links TRBV7-9 with TRBJ2-3; tentative D call: TRBD1 (6 bases). The germline gives CDR1 SEHNR, CDR2 FQNEAQ (reference sequence). This CDR3 comprises 15 residues. V dropped 8 bases and J dropped 0 bases, with 15 bases sitting between them. The CDR3 spells CASGRGTSSTDTQYF. As DNA, the CDR3 is TGTGCCAGCGGTAGAGGGACATCTAGCACAGATACGCAGTATTTT.

The V call is TRBV5-6, the J call TRBJ2-7, with 8 bases lining up with TRBD1. This CDR3 is built from 15 residues. V lost 4 bases, J lost 1 base, and 7 bases stayed unmatched. Germline V gives CDR1 SGHDT, CDR2 YYEEEE. CDR3 in DNA: TGTGCCAGCAGCACCCGACAGGGGCGATCCTACGAGCAGTACTTC. Protein: CASSTRQGRSYEQYF.

In DNA, the CDR3 is TGTGCCAGCTCACCACTGGGGGAGGGAGAAGCTTTCTTT. Residues: CASSPLGEGEAFF. This rearrangement joins TRBV18 to TRBJ1-1, with D possibly matching TRBD1 (5 bases). Trimming took off 1 base at V and 8 bases at J, with 11 bases between the two ends. This CDR3 has 13 amino acids. CDR1 and CDR2 from the germline V gene are KGHSH and LQKENI.

This clone is a singleton in its sample. The chain is built from TRBV10-2 and TRBJ1-2; no definite D call. This CDR3 comprises 16 residues. Trimming stripped 7 bases from V and 2 bases from J, with 20 bases between. Germline V lookup: CDR1 WSHSY, CDR2 SAAADI. CDR3 protein: CASTRSGQKPNYGYTF. The CDR3 DNA reads as TGCGCCAGCACCCGCAGCGGCCAGAAGCCCAACTATGGCTACACCTTC.

V is TRBV9 and J is TRBJ1-1; 7 nucleotides agree with TRBD1. In germline, CDR1 is SGDLS, CDR2 YYNGEE. V was clipped by 3 bases and J by 1 base; unmatched bases: 18. CDR3 length: 19 amino acids. CDR3 region: CASSAAVPGQTWQNTEAFF. The CDR3 region has the DNA TGTGCCAGCAGCGCAGCGGTACCGGGACAGACTTGGCAGAACACTGAAGCTTTCTTT.

This clone is a singleton in its sample. J is TRBJ2-7 and V is TRBV2; D remains ambiguous. Germline V CDR1 and CDR2: SNHLY, FYNNEI. V lost 1 base and J lost 0, with 4 bases in between. The CDR3 extends over 13 amino acids. The CDR3 DNA is TGTGCCAGCAGTGAAGGGAGCTCCTACGAGCAGTACTTC. Translated, it gives CASSEGSSYEQYF.

The sample holds one count of this clone. The CDR3 reads CASSQEGEGSETQYF. The CDR3 DNA is TGTGCCAGCAGCCAAGAGGGTGAGGGATCGGAGACCCAGTACTTC. The chain carries TRBV3-1 (or the pseudogene TRBV3-2) and TRBJ2-5; a possible D gene is TRBD2 (5 bases). V gave up 0 bases and J gave up 5 bases, with 13 bases separating them. The CDR3 is 15 residues long. The germline gives CDR1 LGHDT, CDR2 YNNKEL (reference sequence).

The genes are TRBV12-3 or TRBV12-4 and TRBJ2-1; D gene unclear. The length of the CDR3 is 11 residues. The V and J ends lost 6 bases and 8 bases respectively, with 8 bases between them. The CDR3 protein is CASRRSDEQFF. The CDR3 DNA is TGTGCCAGCAGGAGGAGCGATGAGCAGTTCTTC.